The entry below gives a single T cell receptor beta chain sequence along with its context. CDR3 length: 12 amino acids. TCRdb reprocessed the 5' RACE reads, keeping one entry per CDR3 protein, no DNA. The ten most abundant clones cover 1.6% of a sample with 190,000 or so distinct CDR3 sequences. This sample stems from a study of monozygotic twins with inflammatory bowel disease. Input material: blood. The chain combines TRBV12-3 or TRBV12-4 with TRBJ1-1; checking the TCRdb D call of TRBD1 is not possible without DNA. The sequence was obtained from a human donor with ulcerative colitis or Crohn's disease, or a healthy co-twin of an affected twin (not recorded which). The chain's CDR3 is CASSGGQPSAFF.